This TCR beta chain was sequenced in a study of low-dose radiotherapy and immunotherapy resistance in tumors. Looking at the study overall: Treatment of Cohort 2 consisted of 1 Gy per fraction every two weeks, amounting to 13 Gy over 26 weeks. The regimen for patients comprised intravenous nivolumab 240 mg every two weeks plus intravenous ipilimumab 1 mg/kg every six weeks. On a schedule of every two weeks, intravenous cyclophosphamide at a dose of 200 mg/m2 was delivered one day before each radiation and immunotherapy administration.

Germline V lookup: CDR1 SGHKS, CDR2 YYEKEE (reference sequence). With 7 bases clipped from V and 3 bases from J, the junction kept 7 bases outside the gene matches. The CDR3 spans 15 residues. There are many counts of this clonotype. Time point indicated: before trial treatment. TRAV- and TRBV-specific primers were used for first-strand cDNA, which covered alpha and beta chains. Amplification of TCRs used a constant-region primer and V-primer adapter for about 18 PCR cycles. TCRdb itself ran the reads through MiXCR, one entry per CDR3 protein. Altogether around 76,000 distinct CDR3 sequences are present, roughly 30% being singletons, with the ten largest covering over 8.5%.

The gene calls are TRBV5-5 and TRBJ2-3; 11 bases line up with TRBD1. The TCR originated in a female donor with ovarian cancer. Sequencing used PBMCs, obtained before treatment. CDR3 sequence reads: CASSSGQGATDTQYF. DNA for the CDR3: TGTGCCAGCTCTTCTGGACAGGGGGCTACAGATACGCAGTATTTT.